This TCR beta chain was observed in a study of STAT5B mutations in CD4+ large granular lymphocyte leukemia. This CDR3 spans 14 amino acids. The V gene end was trimmed by 6 bases and the J gene end by 8 bases; junction bases not matched to a gene: 8. Germline assignment: CDR1 LNHDA and CDR2 SQIVND (reference sequence). The survey-level immunoSEQ assay was used. Method: immunoSEQ multiplex PCR; TCRdb's copy keeps in-frame clones and lacks some. The sample lists approximately 41,000 clones, almost 85% occurring once. This TCR was sampled from a human donor in good health. V usage is TRBV19 and J usage is TRBJ1-1, with TRBD1 matching 11 bases. Material for sequencing was CD4+ T cells from blood buffy coats. CDR3 bases: TGTGCCAGTAGCTGGGGACAGGGGGTTATGGAAGCTTTCTTT. It specifies CASSWGQGVMEAFF.